The 24 T cell receptor beta chains below were found in one sample sequenced in a study of cytomegalovirus exposure and HLA in healthy donors. Primers for the PCR totalled 60 Vbeta and 13 Jbeta. Data came from immunoSEQ multiplex PCR; TCRdb stores just in-frame clones and leaves some out. Seen here are nearly 200,000 clones, 82% observed once, and the top ten hold 6.5%. The sample consisted of PBMCs. These receptors were obtained from a woman in her 50s in good health and CMV-seropositive.

As to this clone: The junction and the germline gene differ at one end; a read error may be behind it. At the DNA level, this CDR3 is encoded by other sequences in the same sample as well. The V and J genes are TRBV10-2 and TRBJ2-7, with a weak D call TRBD2 (6 bases). Germline assignment: CDR1 WSHSY and CDR2 SAAADI. The CDR3 length is 14 residues. Here the CDR3 reads CASSAGAIPYEQYF. The CDR3 nucleotides are TGCGCCAGCAGTGCGGGAGCGATTCCCTACGAGCAATACTTC.

The V call is TRBV2, the J call TRBJ2-7; D is perhaps TRBD1 (6 bases). The CDR3 spans 13 residues. V lost 2 bases to trimming and J lost 2 bases, with 7 bases between them. Germline loops: CDR1 SNHLY, CDR2 FYNNEI. The CDR3 region is CASSEQGPYEQYF. The CDR3 DNA reads TGTGCCAGCAGTGAACAGGGGCCCTACGAGCAGTACTTC. The variable domain in full, completed from reference TRBV2 and TRBJ2-7, reads EPEVTQTPSHQVTQMGQEVILRCVPISNHLYFYWYRQILGQKVEFLVSFYNNEISEKSEIFDDQFSVERPDGSNFTLKIRSTKLEDSAMYFCASSEQGPYEQYFGPGTRLTVT.

A word on this clone: Sequence at one end of the junction differs from germline and may be a read error. The rearrangement links TRBV5-6 to TRBJ2-6, with D tentatively TRBD1 (5 bases). In germline, CDR1 is SGHDT, CDR2 YYEEEE. CDR3 length equals 15 residues. The CDR3 coding sequence is TGTGCCAGCAGCGGGTGGAGCTCTGGGGCCAACGGCCTGACTTTC. Its translation: CASSGWSSGANGLTF. The full variable domain, its missing parts supplied by reference TRBV5-6 and TRBJ2-6, is DAGVTQSPTHLIKTRGQQVTLRCSPKSGHDTVSWYQQALGQGPQFIFQYYEEEERQRGNFPDRFSGHQFPNYSSELNVNALLLGDSALYLCASSGWSSGANGLTFGAGSRLTVL.

The CDR3 is CASSLVGRVDEQYF. The CDR3 bases are TGTGCCAGCAGCTTAGTTGGCAGGGTCGACGAGCAGTACTTC. The gene calls are TRBV7-2 and TRBJ2-7, with D tentatively TRBD1 (5 bases). Germline V gene sequence: CDR1 SGHTA, CDR2 FQGNSA. This CDR3 comprises 14 residues. Between the trimmed V and J ends, which lost 1 base and 5 bases, there was a span of 12 bases.

The chain carries TRBV28 and TRBJ1-6, with 8 nucleotides matching TRBD1. The junction had 8 bases not matched to a gene; V was cut back by 6 bases and J by 7 bases. The CDR3 extends over 15 amino acids. CDR1 is MDHEN, CDR2 SYDVKM, per germline. The CDR3 reads CASSFADRVNSPLHF. CDR3 DNA sequence: TGTGCCAGCAGCTTCGCGGACAGGGTCAATTCACCCCTCCACTTT. Based on the CDR3 plus reference TRBV28 and TRBJ1-6, the full variable domain is DVKVTQSSRYLVKRTGEKVFLECVQDMDHENMFWYRQDPGLGLRLIYFSYDVKMKEKGDIPEGYSVSREKKERFSLILESASTNQTSMYLCASSFADRVNSPLHFGNGTRLTVT.

Comment on this clone: One end of the junction varies from germline; a read error may be responsible. The V call is TRBV7-2, the J call TRBJ2-5; 8 bases match TRBD2. Germline lookup yields CDR1 SGHTA and CDR2 FQGNSA. The CDR3 is 17 residues long. The CDR3 region has the DNA TGTGCCGGCAGCTTAGTGGCCGGCGGGGGGTACCAAGAGACCCAGTACTTC. Encoded protein: CAGSLVAGGGYQETQYF.

The chain has TRBV11-2 and TRBJ2-3, with TRBD1 as a possible D gene (5 bases). CDR1 and CDR2 from the germline V gene are SGHAT and FQNNGV. This CDR3 is 15 amino acids long. V was shortened by 5 bases and J by 1 base, with 13 bases between the two germline ends. In nucleotides, the CDR3 is TGTGCCAGCAGCCCTGGGGCCAGGGGCACAGATACGCAGTATTTT. Its translation is CASSPGARGTDTQYF.

V is TRBV7-9 and J is TRBJ2-3, with no clear D. Trimming cost V 5 bases and J 1 base, with 7 bases left between them. The CDR3 has 13 amino acids. Germline V gives CDR1 SEHNR, CDR2 FQNEAQ (reference sequence). The CDR3 here is CASSLIGTDTQYF. As DNA, the CDR3 is TGTGCCAGCAGCCTTATCGGCACAGATACGCAGTATTTT.

The chain couples TRBV6-6 to TRBJ2-7; 8 bases match TRBD2. CDR1 and CDR2 from the germline V gene are MNHNY and SVGAGI (reference sequence). This CDR3 has 13 residues. Losses at the gene ends were 11 bases for V and 1 base for J; bases not matched to a gene: 7. The CDR3 coding sequence is TGTGCCGCACAGGGCGGGGGGTCCTACGAGCAGTACTTC. This encodes CAAQGGGSYEQYF.

The rearrangement joins TRBV7-9 to TRBJ1-1; a possible D gene is TRBD1 (6 bases). Deletions cut 3 bases from V and 4 bases from J, with 12 bases between. The germline V gene encodes CDR1 SEHNR and CDR2 FQNEAQ (reference sequence). This CDR3 is built from 14 residues. This CDR3 reads CASSLQGLGTEAFF. DNA of the CDR3: TGTGCCAGCAGCTTGCAGGGGCTTGGCACTGAAGCTTTCTTT.

The rearrangement joins TRBV28 to TRBJ2-7, with a possible D match to TRBD2 (5 bases). Germline values: CDR1 MDHEN, CDR2 SYDVKM. The CDR3 extends over 16 amino acids. Trimming shortened V by 7 bases and J by 2 bases, and 21 bases separated the two germline ends. In DNA form, the CDR3 reads TGTGCCAGCACCTCCACCCGGGGAGAACCAACCTACGAGCAGTACTTC. Encoded protein: CASTSTRGEPTYEQYF.

The chain joins TRBV2 to TRBJ1-2, with 8 bases matching TRBD1. CDR3 length: 13 amino acids. V lost 9 bases and J lost 4; bases outside the gene matches: 7. Germline V CDR1 and CDR2: SNHLY, FYNNEI. The CDR3 loop is CARRTGSTYGYTF. The CDR3 nucleotides are TGTGCCAGAAGGACAGGGAGTACCTATGGCTACACCTTC.

V is TRBV19 and J is TRBJ1-2, with D unresolved. This CDR3 has 13 residues. V was pared by 5 bases and J by 7 bases, with 14 bases between. Per the germline V gene, CDR1 is LNHDA and CDR2 is SQIVND (reference sequence). The CDR3 is CASSAGRRSGYTF. The CDR3 bases are TGTGCCAGTAGTGCGGGGAGAAGAAGTGGCTACACCTTC.

CDR3 DNA: TGTGCCAGCAGCTTAGTGTCAGGGCGTTATGGCTACACCTTC. This codes for CASSLVSGRYGYTF. This chain uses TRBV7-9 with TRBJ1-2, with D maybe TRBD1 (5 bases). This CDR3 is 14 amino acids long. Looked up from germline, CDR1 is SEHNR and CDR2 is FQNEAQ (reference sequence). Trimming removed 1 base at V and 5 bases at J, with 11 bases between.

The genes are TRBV28 and TRBJ1-1; no clear D. CDR3 length: 13 residues. Germline lookup yields CDR1 MDHEN and CDR2 SYDVKM. V was trimmed by 5 bases and J by 3 bases, leaving 10 bases between them. The CDR3 loop is CASSPPRYTEAFF. CDR3 DNA: TGTGCCAGCAGTCCCCCCCGTTACACTGAAGCTTTCTTT.

The rearrangement joins TRBV5-6 to TRBJ2-5; 9 nucleotides line up with TRBD1. J gave up 5 bases and V 3 bases, and 5 bases lay outside the gene matches. This CDR3 region has 14 residues. CDR1 and CDR2 (germline): SGHDT, YYEEEE. The CDR3 is CASSSGQGQETQYF. CDR3 bases: TGTGCCAGCAGCTCCGGACAGGGGCAGGAGACCCAGTACTTC.

The sample holds a few counts of this clone. The rearrangement uses TRBV11-2 and TRBJ2-1; 11 bases line up with TRBD2. Germline loops: CDR1 SGHAT, CDR2 FQNNGV. The CDR3 is 15 amino acids. Trimming cost V 3 bases and J 5 bases; bases outside gene matches: 3. The CDR3 coding sequence is TGTGCCAGCAGCTTTACTAGCGGGGGCCACAATGAGCAGTTCTTC. It yields the protein CASSFTSGGHNEQFF.

The chain links TRBV2 to TRBJ1-1, with D perhaps matching TRBD1 (5 bases). The CDR3 length is 14 residues. V was cut by 3 bases and J by 3 bases, with 11 bases left in between. The V gene's germline CDR1 is SNHLY and CDR2 FYNNEI. CDR3 region: CASSDLVQDTEAFF. DNA for the CDR3: TGTGCCAGCAGTGATTTGGTACAGGACACTGAAGCTTTCTTT. The full variable domain, completed using reference TRBV2 and TRBJ1-1, is EPEVTQTPSHQVTQMGQEVILRCVPISNHLYFYWYRQILGQKVEFLVSFYNNEISEKSEIFDDQFSVERPDGSNFTLKIRSTKLEDSAMYFCASSDLVQDTEAFFGQGTRLTVV.

The chain has TRBV6-1 and TRBJ2-7; 7 bases line up with TRBD1. The CDR3 is made up of 14 amino acids. V shed 6 bases, J shed 7 bases, and the junction held 12 bases outside the gene matches. The V gene's germline CDR1 is MNHNS and CDR2 SASEGT. The CDR3 loop reads CASRGYEGAEEQYF. As DNA, the CDR3 is TGTGCCAGCAGGGGCTACGAGGGGGCGGAGGAGCAGTACTTC.

The CDR3 region is CASSLPSGRTSGEQFF. The CDR3, as DNA: TGTGCCAGCAGCTTGCCTAGCGGGAGAACCAGTGGTGAGCAGTTCTTC. The V call is TRBV5-4, the J call TRBJ2-1, with TRBD2 matching over 10 bases. Losses at the gene ends were 1 base for V and 9 bases for J; bases not matched to a gene: 10. This CDR3 has 16 residues. CDR1 and CDR2 from the germline V gene are SGHNT and YYREEE (reference sequence).

This clone was seen a single time. The CDR3 DNA sequence: TGTGCCAGCAGCTTAGTAGCGGGAATCACAGATACGCAGTATTTT. Its translation is CASSLVAGITDTQYF. This sequence joins TRBV7-2 and TRBJ2-3; 8 bases fit TRBD2. CDR3 length: 15 amino acids. The germline V gene has CDR1 SGHTA and CDR2 FQGNSA. V was clipped by 1 base and J by 2 bases; unmatched bases: 2. The full variable domain, its missing parts supplied by reference TRBV7-2 and TRBJ2-3, is GAGVSQSPSNKVTEKGKDVELRCDPISGHTALYWYRQSLGQGLEFLIYFQGNSAPDKSGLPSDRFSAERTGGSVSTLTIQRTQQEDSAVYLCASSLVAGITDTQYFGPGTRLTVL.

Remarks on this clone: Different DNA sequences within this sample yield the same CDR3. The chain links TRBV5-1 to TRBJ1-1, with 7 bases matching TRBD1. CDR3 length: 14 residues. J lost 1 base, V lost 4 bases, and 4 bases had no gene match. Germline CDR1 and CDR2: SGHRS and YFSETQ. The CDR3 loop reads CASSPQGGNTEAFF. The CDR3 DNA follows: TGCGCCAGCAGCCCCCAGGGGGGGAACACTGAAGCTTTCTTT.

The V and J genes are TRBV6-1 and TRBJ2-3, with D tentatively TRBD1 (5 bases). V lost 7 bases and J 2 bases, leaving 16 bases between the germline ends. This CDR3 region has 15 residues. Germline V lookup: CDR1 MNHNS, CDR2 SASEGT. The CDR3 DNA reads TGTGCCAGCACCCTAGACAGTCGCCCCACAGATACGCAGTATTTT. This encodes CASTLDSRPTDTQYF.

The genes are TRBV30 and TRBJ1-3; D not resolved. The V end was cut by 3 bases, the J end by 3 bases, with 9 bases between. This CDR3 contains 13 residues. Germline V gene sequence: CDR1 GTSNPN, CDR2 SVGIG (reference sequence). The CDR3 DNA sequence: TGTGCCTGGAGCGAGGGAGATGGAAACACCATATATTTT. This encodes CAWSEGDGNTIYF. Based on the CDR3 plus reference TRBV30 and TRBJ1-3, the full variable domain is SQTIHQWPATLVQPVGSPLSLECTVEGTSNPNLYWYRQAAGRGLQLLFYSVGIGQISSEVPQNLSASRPQDRQFILSSKKLLLSDSGFYLCAWSEGDGNTIYFGEGSWLTVV.